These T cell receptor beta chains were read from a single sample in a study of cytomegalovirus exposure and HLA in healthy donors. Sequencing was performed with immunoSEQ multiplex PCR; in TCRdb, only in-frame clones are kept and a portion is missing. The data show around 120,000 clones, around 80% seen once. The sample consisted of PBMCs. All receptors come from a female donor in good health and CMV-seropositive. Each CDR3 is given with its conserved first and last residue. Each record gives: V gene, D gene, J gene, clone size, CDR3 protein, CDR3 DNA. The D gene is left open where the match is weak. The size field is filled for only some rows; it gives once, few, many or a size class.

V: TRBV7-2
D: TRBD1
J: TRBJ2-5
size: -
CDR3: CASSPDRAGETQYF
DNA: TGTGCCAGCAGCCCCGACAGGGCCGGAGAGACCCAGTACTTC

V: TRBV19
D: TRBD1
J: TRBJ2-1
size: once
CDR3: CASSIVSRGHEQFF
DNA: TGTGCCAGTAGTATAGTCAGCAGGGGGCATGAGCAGTTCTTC

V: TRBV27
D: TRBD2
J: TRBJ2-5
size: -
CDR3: CASSLREGETQYF
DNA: TGTGCCAGCAGTTTAAGGGAGGGGGAGACCCAGTACTTC

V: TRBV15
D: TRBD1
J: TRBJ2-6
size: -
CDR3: CATSRDRQGGANVLTF
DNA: TGTGCCACCAGCAGAGACCGACAGGGTGGGGCCAACGTCCTGACTTTC

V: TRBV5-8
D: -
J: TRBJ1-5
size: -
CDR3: CASSFGSGMGNQPQHF
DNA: TGTGCCAGCAGCTTTGGTTCGGGGATGGGCAATCAGCCCCAGCATTTT

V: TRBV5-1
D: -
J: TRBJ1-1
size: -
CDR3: CASSGGWQKGTEAFF
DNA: TGCGCCAGCAGCGGGGGGTGGCAGAAGGGAACTGAAGCTTTCTTT

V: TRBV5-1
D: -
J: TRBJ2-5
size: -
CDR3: CASSSGGQETQYF
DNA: TGCGCCAGCAGCTCCGGGGGCCAAGAGACCCAGTACTTC

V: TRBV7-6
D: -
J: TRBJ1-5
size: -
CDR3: CASSPINQPQHF
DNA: TGTGCCAGCAGCCCAATTAATCAGCCCCAGCATTTT

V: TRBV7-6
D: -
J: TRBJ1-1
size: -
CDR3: CASSSRGSANTEAFF
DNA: TGTGCCAGCAGCTCCCGCGGGTCCGCTAACACTGAAGCTTTCTTT

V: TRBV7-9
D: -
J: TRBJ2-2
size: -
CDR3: CASSFVPGELFF
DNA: TGTGCCAGCAGCTTCGTCCCCGGGGAGCTGTTTTTT

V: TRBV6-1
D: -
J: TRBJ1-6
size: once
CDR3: CASSEGPREPGLHF
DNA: TGTGCCAGCAGTGAAGGCCCCCGGGAGCCCGGCCTCCACTTT

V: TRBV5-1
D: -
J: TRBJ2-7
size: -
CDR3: CASSLALATTYEQYF
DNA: TGCGCCAGCAGCTTGGCGCTAGCGACTACCTACGAGCAGTACTTC

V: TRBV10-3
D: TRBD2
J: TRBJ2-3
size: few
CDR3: CAISAPGGGGIGQSTDTQYF
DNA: TGTGCCATCAGTGCACCCGGCGGCGGGGGAATAGGGCAGAGCACAGATACGCAGTATTTT

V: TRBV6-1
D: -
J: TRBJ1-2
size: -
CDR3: CASSEFPGGIVAGYTF
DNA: TGTGCCAGCAGTGAATTTCCAGGAGGTATAGTCGCTGGCTACACCTTC

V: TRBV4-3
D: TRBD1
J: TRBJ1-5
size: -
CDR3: CASSPGTGNQPQHF
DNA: TGCGCCAGCAGCCCCGGGACAGGGAATCAGCCCCAGCATTTT

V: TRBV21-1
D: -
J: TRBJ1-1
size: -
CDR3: CASSKRQRRPEAFF
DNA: TGTGCCAGCAGCAAACGACAGCGTCGGCCTGAAGCTTTCTTT

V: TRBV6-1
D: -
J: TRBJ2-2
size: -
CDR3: CASSEVSVVASNTGELFF
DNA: TGTGCCAGCAGTGAGGTTTCGGTGGTAGCAAGTAACACCGGGGAGCTGTTTTTT

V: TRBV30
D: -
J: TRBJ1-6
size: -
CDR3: CAWSVSVGNSPLHF
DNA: TGTGCCTGGAGTGTTTCTGTCGGTAATTCACCCCTCCACTTT

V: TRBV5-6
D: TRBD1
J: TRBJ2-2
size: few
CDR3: CASSLLGQGFSGELFF
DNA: TGTGCCAGCAGCTTGTTGGGACAGGGGTTCTCCGGGGAGCTGTTTTTT

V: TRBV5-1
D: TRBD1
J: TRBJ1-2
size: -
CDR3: CASSLGGTDATGYTF
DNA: TGCGCCAGCAGCTTGGGGGGGACAGATGCTACTGGCTACACCTTC

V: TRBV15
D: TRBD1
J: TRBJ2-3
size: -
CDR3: CATSSRTGGGDTQYF
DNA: TGTGCCACCAGCAGTAGGACAGGGGGAGGGGATACGCAGTATTTT

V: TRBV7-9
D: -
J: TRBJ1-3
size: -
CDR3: CASSFEDFGNTIYF
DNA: TGTGCCAGCAGCTTCGAGGACTTCGGAAACACCATATATTTT

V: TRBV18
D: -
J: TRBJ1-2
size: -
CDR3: CASSPPGEETYGYTF
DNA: TGTGCCAGCTCACCACCGGGTGAGGAGACCTATGGCTACACCTTC

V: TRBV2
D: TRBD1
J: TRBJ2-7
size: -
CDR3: CASKVTGLTYEQYF
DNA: TGTGCCAGCAAAGTGACAGGGCTGACCTACGAGCAGTACTTC

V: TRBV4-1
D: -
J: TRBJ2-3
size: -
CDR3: CASSREEGSTDTQYF
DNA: TGCGCCAGCAGCCGGGAAGAGGGTAGCACAGATACGCAGTATTTT

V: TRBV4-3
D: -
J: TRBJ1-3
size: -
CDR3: CASSQDVRNTIYF
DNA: TGCGCCAGCAGCCAAGATGTCAGAAACACCATATATTTT

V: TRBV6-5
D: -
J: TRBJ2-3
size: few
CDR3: CASSYRLSTDTQYF
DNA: TGTGCCAGCAGTTATCGACTAAGCACAGATACGCAGTATTTT

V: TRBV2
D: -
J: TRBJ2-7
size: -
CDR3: CASNSGKLSGEQYF
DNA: TGTGCCAGCAATTCCGGGAAGCTATCCGGCGAGCAGTACTTC

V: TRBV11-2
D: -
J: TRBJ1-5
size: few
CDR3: CASSRQSNQPQHF
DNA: TGTGCCAGCAGCCGACAGAGCAATCAGCCCCAGCATTTT

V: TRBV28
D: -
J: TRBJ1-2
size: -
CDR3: CASSFRGVAYGYTF
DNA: TGTGCCAGCAGTTTCCGGGGGGTTGCCTATGGCTACACCTTC

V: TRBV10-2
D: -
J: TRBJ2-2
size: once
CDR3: CASSAADTGELFF
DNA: TGCGCCAGCAGTGCGGCGGACACCGGGGAGCTGTTTTTT